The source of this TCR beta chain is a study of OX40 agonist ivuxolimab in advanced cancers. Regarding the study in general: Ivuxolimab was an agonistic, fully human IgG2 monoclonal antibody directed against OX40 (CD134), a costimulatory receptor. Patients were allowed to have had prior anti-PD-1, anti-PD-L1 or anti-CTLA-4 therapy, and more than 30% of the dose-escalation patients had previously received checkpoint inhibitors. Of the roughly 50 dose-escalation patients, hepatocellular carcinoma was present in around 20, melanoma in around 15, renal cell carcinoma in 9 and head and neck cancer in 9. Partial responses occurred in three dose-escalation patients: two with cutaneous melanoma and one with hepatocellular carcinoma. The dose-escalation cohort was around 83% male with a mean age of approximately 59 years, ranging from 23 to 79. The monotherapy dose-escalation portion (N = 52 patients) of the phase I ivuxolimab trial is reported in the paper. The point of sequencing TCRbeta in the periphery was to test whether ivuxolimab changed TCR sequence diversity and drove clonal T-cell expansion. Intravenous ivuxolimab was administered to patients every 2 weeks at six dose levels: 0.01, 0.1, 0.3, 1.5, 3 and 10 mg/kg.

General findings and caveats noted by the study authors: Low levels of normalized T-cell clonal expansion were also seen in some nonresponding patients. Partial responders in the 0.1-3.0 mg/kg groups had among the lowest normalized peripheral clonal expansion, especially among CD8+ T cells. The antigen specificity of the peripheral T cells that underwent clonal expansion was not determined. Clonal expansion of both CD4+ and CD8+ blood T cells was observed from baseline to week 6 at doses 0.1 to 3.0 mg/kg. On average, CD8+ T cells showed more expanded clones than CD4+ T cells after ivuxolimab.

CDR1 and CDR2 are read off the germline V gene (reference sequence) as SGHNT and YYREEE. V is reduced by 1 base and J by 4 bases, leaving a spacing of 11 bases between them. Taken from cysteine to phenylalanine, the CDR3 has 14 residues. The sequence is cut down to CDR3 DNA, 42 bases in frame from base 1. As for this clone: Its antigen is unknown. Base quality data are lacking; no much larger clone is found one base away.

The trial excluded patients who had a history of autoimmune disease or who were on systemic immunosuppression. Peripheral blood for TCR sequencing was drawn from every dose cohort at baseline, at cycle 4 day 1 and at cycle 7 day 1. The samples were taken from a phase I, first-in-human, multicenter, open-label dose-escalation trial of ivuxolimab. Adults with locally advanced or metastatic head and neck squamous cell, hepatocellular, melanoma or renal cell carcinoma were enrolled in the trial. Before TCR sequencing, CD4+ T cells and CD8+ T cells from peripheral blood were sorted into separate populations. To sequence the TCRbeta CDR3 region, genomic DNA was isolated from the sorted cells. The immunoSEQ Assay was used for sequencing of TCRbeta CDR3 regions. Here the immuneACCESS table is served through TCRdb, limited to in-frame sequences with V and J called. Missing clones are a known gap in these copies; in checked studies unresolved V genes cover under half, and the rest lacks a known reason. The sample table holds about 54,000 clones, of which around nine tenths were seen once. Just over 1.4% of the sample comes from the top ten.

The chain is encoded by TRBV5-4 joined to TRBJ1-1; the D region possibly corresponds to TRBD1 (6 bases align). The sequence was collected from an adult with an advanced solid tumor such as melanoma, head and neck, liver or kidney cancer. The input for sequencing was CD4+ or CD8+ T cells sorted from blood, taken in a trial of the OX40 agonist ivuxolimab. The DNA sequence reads TGTGCCAGCAGCTTGAGGACAGCAACCACTGAAGCTTTCTTT. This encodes CASSLRTATTEAFF.